This T cell receptor beta chain came from a study of CD8 T cells in ankylosing spondylitis. Study-level findings and limits: Characteristic, it appeared, of ankylosing spondylitis blood was a TCR beta motif of eight or nine highly homologous variants. Some of the motif variants had earlier been found in reactive arthritis patients' fluid and blood. Reportedly, significant enrichment of disease-linked clones occurred in matched ankylosing spondylitis synovial fluid. Disease-associated clones were CD8+ and fairly uncommon in peripheral blood.

With molecular barcodes, quantitative 5'-RACE was used to make the TCR beta libraries. TCRdb reprocessed the 5' RACE reads via MiXCR and lists one record per CDR3 protein. The profile covers about 800,000 distinct CDR3 sequences, with approximately 12% appearing a single time and approximately 0.46% taken by the ten largest. This clonotype was picked up a small number of times. Its antigen is undetermined. CDR1 SGHRS and CDR2 YFSETQ come from the germline V gene. Trimming cost V 2 bases and J 7 bases, with 24 bases left between them. The length of the CDR3 is 18 residues. The V gene is TRBV5-1, the J gene TRBJ2-2; no clear D gene. This TCR came from a male donor with ankylosing spondylitis. The material sequenced was blood, either unsorted or a sorted T cell fraction (not recorded which). The CDR3 sequence is CASSLHSGRSLSDGELFF. For the CDR3, the DNA is TGCGCCAGCAGCTTACACTCGGGCCGTTCATTGAGTGACGGGGAGCTGTTTTTT.